What follows describes a single TCR beta chain. The data belong to a study of control samples from healthy donors and cancer patients. Sequenced by immunoSEQ multiplex PCR; TCRdb stores in-frame clones only, minus some. The sample includes some 90,000 clones, roughly 90% of them seen just once. Germline assignment: CDR1 LNHDA and CDR2 SQIVND (reference sequence). V was cut by 3 bases and J by 8 bases, with 17 bases left in between. The CDR3 extends over 15 amino acids. The TCR comes from a woman aged 25 to 39 in good health. The chain joins TRBV19 to TRBJ2-1, with D perhaps matching TRBD1 (5 bases). The sequencing sample was made of blood. CDR3 bases: TGTGCCAGTAGTATGCGGCAGGGATTCTTCGATGAGCAGTTCTTC. Translating gives CASSMRQGFFDEQFF.